The 25 T cell receptor beta chains in this list originate from one sample, sequenced in a study of blood T cell repertoires in COVID-19. The table came from immunoSEQ multiplex PCR; TCRdb's copy has only in-frame clones and leaves some out. The sample holds 300,000 to 450,000 clones; around 87% are singletons and the top ten take under 11%. Sequencing input: peripheral blood. The receptors stem from a woman aged 30 to 39 with COVID-19, enrolled during active disease.

The chain carries TRBV5-1 and TRBJ2-3; 8 bases agree with TRBD2. CDR1 SGHRS and CDR2 YFSETQ come from the germline V gene. V shed 4 bases, J shed 6 bases, and the junction held 7 bases outside the gene matches. This CDR3 contains 14 residues. CDR3 sequence: CASSRTSLGDTQYF. The CDR3 bases are TGCGCCAGCAGCCGGACTAGCCTCGGGGATACGCAGTATTTT.

A single count supports this clone. This chain joins TRBV19 and TRBJ1-1; the match to TRBD1 covers 11 bases. This CDR3 is built from 16 residues. V lost 7 bases and J lost 1; bases outside the gene matches: 8. Germline CDR1 is LNHDA and CDR2 is SQIVND (reference sequence). Here the CDR3 DNA reads TGTGCCAGTAAAGGGACAGGGGGGCTTCCGAACACTGAAGCTTTCTTT. This sequence encodes CASKGTGGLPNTEAFF.

This rearrangement joins TRBV20-1 to TRBJ2-7; TRBD2 agrees at 7 bases. The CDR3 runs to 12 residues. CDR1 is DFQATT and CDR2 is SNEGSKA in the germline V gene (reference sequence). V shed 3 bases, J shed 6 bases, and the junction held 5 bases outside the gene matches. The CDR3 DNA reads TGCAGTGCTAGTGGGGGGAGGGTCGAGCAGTACTTC. Protein: CSASGGRVEQYF.

The chain recombines TRBV5-1 with TRBJ2-2, with 10 bases fitting TRBD2. Germline trimming cut 2 bases from V and 4 bases from J; bases unmatched to any gene: 5. The CDR3 consists of 16 residues. The germline CDR1 and CDR2 sequences are SGHRS and YFSETQ. CDR3 in DNA: TGCGCCAGCAGCTTTTTAGCGGGAGGTGCCACCGGGGAGCTGTTTTTT. It translates to CASSFLAGGATGELFF.

J is TRBJ2-1 and V is TRBV2; D is unresolved. V was pared by 3 bases and J by 6 bases, with 9 bases between. The CDR3 runs to 13 residues. The germline V gene encodes CDR1 SNHLY and CDR2 FYNNEI. CDR3 in amino acids: CASSELVSNEQFF. CDR3 nucleotide sequence: TGTGCCAGCAGTGAGTTGGTCAGCAATGAGCAGTTCTTC. Based on the CDR3 plus reference TRBV2 and TRBJ2-1, the full variable domain is EPEVTQTPSHQVTQMGQEVILRCVPISNHLYFYWYRQILGQKVEFLVSFYNNEISEKSEIFDDQFSVERPDGSNFTLKIRSTKLEDSAMYFCASSELVSNEQFFGPGTRLTVL.

This clone appeared a few times. This specimen includes other DNA sequences encoding the same CDR3. The J gene is TRBJ2-3, the V gene TRBV2; D is possibly TRBD2 (5 bases). There are 12 residues in the CDR3. Trimming cost V 6 bases and J 5 bases, with 9 bases left between them. Germline V gene data show CDR1 as SNHLY and CDR2 as FYNNEI. In DNA form, the CDR3 reads TGTGCCAGCAGCTTGGAGGAAGATACGCAGTATTTT. Protein product: CASSLEEDTQYF.

The chain employs TRBV15 and TRBJ2-7, with D perhaps matching TRBD2 (6 bases). The CDR3 covers 13 residues. Deletions cut 3 bases from V and 4 bases from J, with 10 bases between. CDR1 is LNHNV and CDR2 is YYDKDF in the germline V gene (reference sequence). In DNA, the CDR3 is TGTGCCACCAGCAGCGGGGGAGTTTACGAGCAGTACTTC. Encoded protein: CATSSGGVYEQYF.

This chain links TRBV29-1 with TRBJ2-7, with D possibly TRBD2 on 6 matching bases. V was pared by 0 bases and J by 2 bases, with 11 bases between. The CDR3 runs to 14 residues. Germline-derived CDR1 and CDR2 are SQVTM and ANQGSEA. CDR3 nucleotides: TGCAGCGTTGAAGATCAGGAGGGGACCTACGAGCAGTACTTC. The encoded protein is CSVEDQEGTYEQYF.

This CDR3 reads CASSQDLRLSNTGELFF. The CDR3 coding sequence is TGCGCCAGCAGCCAAGATCTGAGACTTTCTAACACCGGGGAGCTGTTTTTT. This chain uses TRBV4-3 with TRBJ2-2, with D uncertain. The CDR3 consists of 17 residues. Germline loops: CDR1 LGHNA, CDR2 YSLEER. Trimming left V 0 bases short and J 2 bases short, with 13 bases between.

The rearrangement joins TRBV5-1 to TRBJ1-5; 7 bases map to TRBD1. The trim removed 4 bases at V and 4 bases at J, leaving 5 bases unmatched. This CDR3 comprises 14 residues. Germline values: CDR1 SGHRS, CDR2 YFSETQ. CDR3 DNA sequence: TGCGCCAGCAGCATGGGACAGCCTAATCAGCCCCAGCATTTT. It encodes CASSMGQPNQPQHF.

The V gene is TRBV6-5, the J gene TRBJ1-2; possible D gene TRBD1, 6 bases. V was trimmed by 6 bases and J by 2 bases, leaving 16 bases between them. Germline V gene lookup returns CDR1 MNHEY and CDR2 SVGAGI. The CDR3 has 15 amino acids. CDR3 in DNA: TGTGCCAGCAGCTTAACCTCGGGACACAACTATGGCTACACCTTC. It encodes CASSLTSGHNYGYTF.

This clone was seen just once. The chain employs TRBV6-5 and TRBJ2-1; D is unclear. Trimming took 4 bases from V and 2 from J, leaving 9 bases between them. Germline V lookup: CDR1 MNHEY, CDR2 SVGAGI. The CDR3 is 14 residues long. The CDR3 DNA follows: TGTGCCAGCAGTTCGCTGGGCCCCTACAATGAGCAGTTCTTC. Its translation: CASSSLGPYNEQFF.

The genes are TRBV4-1 and TRBJ2-3; 9 bases map to TRBD2. Trimming cost V 3 bases and J 5 bases; bases outside gene matches: 12. Looked up from germline, CDR1 is MGHRA and CDR2 is YSYEKL. The CDR3 sequence is 17 residues long. The CDR3 DNA sequence: TGCGCCAGCAGCCAGACCCCGGGCGGGAGGGCCGGAGATACGCAGTATTTT. This sequence encodes CASSQTPGGRAGDTQYF.

This clone occurred once. The CDR3 DNA reads as TGCAGCGTTGATGATTACAGGGGGCGAGATGAAAAACTGTTTTTT. It is translated as CSVDDYRGRDEKLFF. V usage is TRBV29-1 and J usage is TRBJ1-4, with 9 bases lining up with TRBD1. Unmatched junction bases numbered 8, after V lost 3 bases and J lost 6 bases. The CDR3 covers 15 residues. Germline loops: CDR1 SQVTM, CDR2 ANQGSEA.

This sequence joins TRBV29-1 and TRBJ2-3, with unresolved D. Germline loops: CDR1 SQVTM, CDR2 ANQGSEA. This CDR3 comprises 11 residues. The V end lost 3 bases, the J end lost 4 bases, and 5 bases lay between the germline ends. The CDR3 loop is CSVDSADTQYF. CDR3 sequence (DNA): TGCAGCGTTGACTCCGCAGATACGCAGTATTTT.

This clone has just a few counts. CDR3 sequence reads: CASSTTGLHEQYF. CDR3 in DNA: TGTGCCAGCAGCACCACAGGTCTGCACGAGCAGTACTTC. The genes are TRBV7-9 and TRBJ2-7; TRBD1 is a possible D gene (5 bases). CDR1 SEHNR and CDR2 FQNEAQ come from the germline V gene (reference sequence). The V end was cut by 5 bases, the J end by 5 bases, with 13 bases between. This CDR3 has 13 amino acids.

The chain joins TRBV7-7 to TRBJ2-3, with D possibly matching TRBD2 (6 bases). This CDR3 has 17 residues. Germline CDR1 is SSHAT and CDR2 is FNYEAQ (reference sequence). The CDR3 region has the DNA TGTGCTAGCCGGCCCCGGGGGAGTGGGTGCGGCCCAGATACGCAGTATTTT. It encodes CASRPRGSGCGPDTQYF.

The chain is built from TRBV2 and TRBJ1-1; D not certain. Per germline, CDR1 SNHLY and CDR2 FYNNEI. V was shortened by 3 bases and J by 4 bases, with 12 bases between the two germline ends. The CDR3 is made up of 14 amino acids. CDR3 residues: CASSDHLGSTEAFF. CDR3 sequence (DNA): TGTGCCAGCAGTGATCATTTGGGCAGCACTGAAGCTTTCTTT.

The V gene is TRBV4-3, the J gene TRBJ2-1, with 12 bases matching TRBD2. The V gene's germline CDR1 is LGHNA and CDR2 YSLEER. The length of the CDR3 is 16 residues. V was clipped by 2 bases and J by 4 bases; unmatched bases: 3. The CDR3 DNA is TGCGCCAGCAGCCAAAGGACTAGCGGGGTATACAATGAGCAGTTCTTC. As protein: CASSQRTSGVYNEQFF.

V and J are TRBV6-1 and TRBJ2-3, with 9 positions matching TRBD2. V gave up 8 bases and J gave up 6 bases; unmatched junction bases: 12. There are 15 residues in the CDR3. Germline V lookup: CDR1 MNHNS, CDR2 SASEGT. The CDR3 region is CASRGLAGSLDTQYF. CDR3 bases: TGTGCCAGCCGCGGCCTAGCGGGATCTTTGGATACGCAGTATTTT.

This chain connects TRBV5-6 to TRBJ1-4; 7 bases map to TRBD1. Germline CDR1 reads SGHDT; CDR2 reads YYEEEE. The CDR3 covers 14 residues. With 4 bases clipped from V and 4 bases from J, the junction kept 4 bases outside the gene matches. CDR3 DNA sequence: TGTGCCAGCAGCATGGGACAGCTTAATGAAAAACTGTTTTTT. It codes for CASSMGQLNEKLFF.

The chain has TRBV5-6 and TRBJ2-2; D unclear. The ends were cut back, 4 bases at V and 5 bases at J, with 3 bases in the middle. There are 11 residues in the CDR3. Germline lookup yields CDR1 SGHDT and CDR2 YYEEEE. CDR3 nucleotide sequence: TGTGCCAGCAGCCGGACCGGGGAGCTGTTTTTT. Translating it yields CASSRTGELFF. The variable domain in full, with the rest retrieved from reference TRBV5-6 and TRBJ2-2, is DAGVTQSPTHLIKTRGQQVTLRCSPKSGHDTVSWYQQALGQGPQFIFQYYEEEERQRGNFPDRFSGHQFPNYSSELNVNALLLGDSALYLCASSRTGELFFGEGSRLTVL.

This sequence joins TRBV25-1 and TRBJ2-1, with TRBD2 matching 14 bases. This CDR3 contains 16 residues. The V gene end was trimmed by 6 bases and the J gene end by 8 bases; junction bases not matched to a gene: 9. Germline lookup yields CDR1 MGHDK and CDR2 SYGVNS. The CDR3 sequence is CASSQGTSGSRDEQFF. CDR3 bases: TGTGCCAGCAGCCAGGGGACTAGCGGGAGTCGGGATGAGCAGTTCTTC.

The V gene is TRBV2, the J gene TRBJ2-6; 7 positions match TRBD1. In germline, CDR1 is SNHLY, CDR2 FYNNEI. V lost 6 bases and J lost 4; bases outside the gene matches: 15. CDR3 length: 18 amino acids. CDR3: CASRLTGEGKVGANVLTF. CDR3 bases: TGTGCCAGCAGATTAACAGGGGAAGGGAAGGTCGGGGCCAACGTCCTGACTTTC.

The J gene is TRBJ2-3, the V gene TRBV28; possibly TRBD2 for D (7 bases). Trimming removed 6 bases at V and 0 bases at J, with 19 bases between. Germline V CDR1 and CDR2: MDHEN, SYDVKM. This CDR3 spans 17 amino acids. This CDR3 is CASRRMIGGASTDTQYF. CDR3 DNA: TGTGCCAGCAGGCGAATGATAGGGGGGGCAAGCACAGATACGCAGTATTTT.